This is a list of T cell receptor beta chains from one sample in a study of T cells in localized non-small cell lung cancer. The data were produced by immunoSEQ multiplex PCR, yet TCRdb's version contains in-frame clones alone and is incomplete. The data contain 90,000 to 100,000 clones, roughly 93% of them seen just once; the ten biggest clones take up roughly 4%. Specimen: PBMCs, collected before any cancer treatment. These receptors originate from a woman between 35 and 70 years old with stage II squamous cell lung carcinoma. CDR3s leave out the opening cysteine and the closing phenylalanine or tryptophan. A D gene is named only where the DNA matches it firmly.

V: TRBV19
J: TRBJ1-1
D: NA
CDR3: ASSIVTGVSRTEAF

V: TRBV21-1
J: TRBJ1-3
D: NA
CDR3: ASSPRQPATDGNTIY

V: TRBV10-1
J: TRBJ2-4
D: TRBD2
CDR3: ASSGGLAGGNIQY

V: TRBV5-1
J: TRBJ1-1
D: TRBD1
CDR3: ASSLRTGPRPMNTEAF

V: TRBV6-1
J: TRBJ1-2
D: NA
CDR3: ASSVGITGYT

V: TRBV6-1
J: TRBJ2-2
D: TRBD1
CDR3: ASSSQGTGELF

V: TRBV6-5
J: TRBJ2-7
D: NA
CDR3: ASSSQAGQGGYEQY

V: TRBV5-1
J: TRBJ1-2
D: NA
CDR3: ASGPGRGYGYT

V: TRBV28
J: TRBJ1-5
D: NA
CDR3: ATSYTSPGIYGQPQH

V: TRBV10-1
J: TRBJ1-4
D: NA
CDR3: ASSEPGQMSEKLF

V: TRBV5-1
J: TRBJ1-4
D: NA
CDR3: ASTPDGGINEKLF

V: TRBV6-6
J: TRBJ1-3
D: NA
CDR3: ASSYAGAGGNTIY

V: TRBV9
J: TRBJ2-2
D: NA
CDR3: ASSVAGSGGTGELF

V: TRBV25-1
J: TRBJ2-3
D: NA
CDR3: ASSVAVTDTQY

V: TRBV28
J: TRBJ1-5
D: NA
CDR3: ASSPVTGQPQH

V: TRBV4-2
J: TRBJ1-1
D: NA
CDR3: ASSQIIMGDEAF

V: TRBV11-2
J: TRBJ1-2
D: NA
CDR3: ASSPSTGYGYT

V: TRBV14
J: TRBJ2-1
D: NA
CDR3: ASMNGGGPGNEQF

V: TRBV25-1
J: TRBJ2-1
D: NA
CDR3: ASSEVGRPPYNEQF

V: TRBV25-1
J: TRBJ2-4
D: TRBD2
CDR3: ASSATGGAKNIQY

V: TRBV1
J: TRBJ2-2
D: NA
CDR3: TSSLSLCYYTGELF

V: TRBV10-2
J: TRBJ1-2
D: NA
CDR3: ASSVVAGRGGYT

V: TRBV5-1
J: TRBJ2-3
D: TRBD2
CDR3: ASSPGLGETTDTQY

V: TRBV15
J: TRBJ1-4
D: TRBD1
CDR3: ATSREQGNSEKLF